This TCR beta chain originates from a study of blood T cell repertoires in COVID-19. Study information: Italy, Spain and the United States were the sources of the convalescent and acute COVID-19 samples. The cDNA or gDNA used as material had been derived from T cells, B-cell-depleted T cells, or PBMCs.

Original handling: Amplification of reference gene primers was used by the study to estimate nucleated cell counts. Generated by immunoSEQ multiplex PCR, the TCRdb table keeps only in-frame clones and is missing some. V and J calls and clone size are copied from that table; D and trimming were computed from the DNA. Of roughly 200,000 clones detected, approximately 90% appear once; the ten largest clones hold 5.5% to 7.5%. In germline, CDR1 is SGHRS, CDR2 YFSETQ. Trimming took off 4 bases at V and 1 base at J, with 18 bases between the two ends. CDR3 length: 17 amino acids. J is TRBJ2-1 and V is TRBV5-1; possible D gene TRBD2, 6 bases. The clonotype was recovered from a man between 60 and 75 years old who had recovered from COVID-19. The sequenced material came from peripheral blood. The CDR3 DNA follows: TGCGCCAGCAGCCCACACTTTACTAGCTTATCCTACAATGAGCAGTTCTTC. Translation: CASSPHFTSLSYNEQFF.